This T cell receptor beta chain was identified in a study of blood T cell repertoires in COVID-19. The V gene lost 3 bases and the J gene lost 2 bases, with 5 bases spanning the gap. This CDR3 region has 12 residues. Germline CDR1 is LNHNV and CDR2 is YYDKDF (reference sequence). Only in-frame clones appear in the TCRdb table, and some are missing; sequencing was by immunoSEQ multiplex PCR. This sample has over 45,000 clones, with about nine tenths found just once. The chain is built from TRBV15 and TRBJ2-7, with no clear D. The sample consisted of peripheral blood. This receptor was identified in a man between 45 and 60 years old with active COVID-19. The CDR3 loop is CATSRTPYEQYF. CDR3 bases: TGTGCCACCAGCAGGACTCCCTACGAGCAGTACTTC.